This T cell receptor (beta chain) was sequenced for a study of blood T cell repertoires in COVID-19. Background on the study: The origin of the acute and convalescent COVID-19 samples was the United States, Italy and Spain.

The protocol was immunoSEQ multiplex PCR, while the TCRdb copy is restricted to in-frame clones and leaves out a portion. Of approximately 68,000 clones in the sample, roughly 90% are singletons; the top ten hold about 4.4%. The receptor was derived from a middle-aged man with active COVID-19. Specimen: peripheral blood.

The CDR3 bases are TGTGCCAGCAAAGTGGAGGGGCTAAAACCCGGAGCTTTCTTT. Translating it yields CASKVEGLKPGAFF. The rearrangement links TRBV2 to TRBJ1-1; a weak D match, TRBD1 (5 bases). Germline assignment: CDR1 SNHLY and CDR2 FYNNEI. V was shortened by 7 bases and J by 10 bases, with 22 bases between the two germline ends. CDR3 size: 14 residues.